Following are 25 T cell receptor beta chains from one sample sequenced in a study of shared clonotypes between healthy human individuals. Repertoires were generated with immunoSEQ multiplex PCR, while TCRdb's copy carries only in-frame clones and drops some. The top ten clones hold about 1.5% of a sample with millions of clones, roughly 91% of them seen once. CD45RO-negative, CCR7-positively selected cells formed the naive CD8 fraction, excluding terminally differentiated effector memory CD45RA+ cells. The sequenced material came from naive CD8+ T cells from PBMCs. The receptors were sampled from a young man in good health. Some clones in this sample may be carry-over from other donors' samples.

The CDR3 here is CASSPLRDLSYEQYF. The CDR3 DNA is TGTGCCAGCAGTCCACTCCGGGACCTTAGCTACGAGCAGTACTTC. The chain carries TRBV6-9 and TRBJ2-7; D tentatively fits TRBD1 or TRBD2 (5 bases each). Germline CDR1 and CDR2: MNHGY and SVAAGI. The CDR3 has 15 amino acids. The V end lost 5 bases, the J end lost 3 bases, and 17 bases lay between the germline ends.

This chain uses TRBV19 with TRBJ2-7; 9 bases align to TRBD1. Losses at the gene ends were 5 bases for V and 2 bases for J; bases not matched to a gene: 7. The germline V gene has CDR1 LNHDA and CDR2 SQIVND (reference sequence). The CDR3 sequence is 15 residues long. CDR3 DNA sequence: TGTGCCAGTAGTCATGGACAGGGGCCCGCCTACGAGCAGTACTTC. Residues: CASSHGQGPAYEQYF. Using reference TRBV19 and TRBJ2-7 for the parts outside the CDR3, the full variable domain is DGGITQSPKYLFRKEGQNVTLSCEQNLNHDAMYWYRQDPGQGLRLIYYSQIVNDFQKGDIAEGYSVSREKKESFPLTVTSAQKNPTAFYLCASSHGQGPAYEQYFGPGTRLTVT.

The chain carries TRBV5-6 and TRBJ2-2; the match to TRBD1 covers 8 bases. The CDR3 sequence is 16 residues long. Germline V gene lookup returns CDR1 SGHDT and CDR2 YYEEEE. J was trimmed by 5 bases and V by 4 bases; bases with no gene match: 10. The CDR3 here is CASSIVRTGWTGELFF. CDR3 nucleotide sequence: TGTGCCAGCAGCATCGTCCGGACAGGGTGGACCGGGGAGCTGTTTTTT.

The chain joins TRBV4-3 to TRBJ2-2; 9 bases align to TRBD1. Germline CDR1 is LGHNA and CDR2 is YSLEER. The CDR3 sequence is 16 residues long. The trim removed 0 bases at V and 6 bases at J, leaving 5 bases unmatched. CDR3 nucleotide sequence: TGCGCCAGCAGCCAAGATAGGACAGGGGTGGCCGGGGAGCTGTTTTTT. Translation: CASSQDRTGVAGELFF.

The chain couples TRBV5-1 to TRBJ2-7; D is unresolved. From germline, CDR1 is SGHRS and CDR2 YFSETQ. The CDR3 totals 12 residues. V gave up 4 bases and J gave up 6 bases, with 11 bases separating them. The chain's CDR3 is CASSPLGAEQYF. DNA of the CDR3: TGCGCCAGCAGCCCACTCGGTGCCGAGCAGTACTTC.

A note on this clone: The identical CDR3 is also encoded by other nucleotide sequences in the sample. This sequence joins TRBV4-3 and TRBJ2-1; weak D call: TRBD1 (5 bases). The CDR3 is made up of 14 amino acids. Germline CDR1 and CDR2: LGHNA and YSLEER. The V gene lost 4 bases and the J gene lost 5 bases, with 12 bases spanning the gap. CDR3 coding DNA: TGCGCCAGCAGCCCAAGGGTGGGGCACAATGAGCAGTTCTTC. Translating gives CASSPRVGHNEQFF.

CDR3 loop: CARSSDTNYGYTF. CDR3 nucleotide sequence: TGTGCCAGATCTAGTGACACTAACTATGGCTACACCTTC. The chain uses TRBV2 and TRBJ1-2; no reliable D call. The V end lost 9 bases, the J end lost 0 bases, and 11 bases lay between the germline ends. The germline gives CDR1 SNHLY, CDR2 FYNNEI. CDR3 length: 13 amino acids.

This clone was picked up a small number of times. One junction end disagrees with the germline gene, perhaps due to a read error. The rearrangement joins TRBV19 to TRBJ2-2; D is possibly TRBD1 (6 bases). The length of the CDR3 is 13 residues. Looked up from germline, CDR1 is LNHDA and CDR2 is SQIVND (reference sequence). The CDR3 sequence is CASGQWNAGELFF. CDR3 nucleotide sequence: TGTGCCAGTGGACAGTGGAACGCCGGGGAGCTGTTTTTT. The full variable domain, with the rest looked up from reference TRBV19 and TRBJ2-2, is DGGITQSPKYLFRKEGQNVTLSCEQNLNHDAMYWYRQDPGQGLRLIYYSQIVNDFQKGDIAEGYSVSREKKESFPLTVTSAQKNPTAFYLCASGQWNAGELFFGEGSRLTVL.

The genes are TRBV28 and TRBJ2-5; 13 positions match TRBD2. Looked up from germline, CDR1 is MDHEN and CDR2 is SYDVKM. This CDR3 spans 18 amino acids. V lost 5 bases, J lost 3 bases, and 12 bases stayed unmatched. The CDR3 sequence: CASSGPRTSGRVEETQYF. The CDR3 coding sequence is TGTGCCAGCAGTGGCCCTCGGACTAGCGGGAGAGTAGAAGAGACCCAGTACTTC.

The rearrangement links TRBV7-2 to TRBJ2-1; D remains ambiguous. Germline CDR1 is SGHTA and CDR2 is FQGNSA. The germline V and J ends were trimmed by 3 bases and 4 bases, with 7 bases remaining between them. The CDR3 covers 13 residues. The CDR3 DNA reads TGTGCCAGCAGCTTGTTCGGGTACAATGAGCAGTTCTTC. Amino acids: CASSLFGYNEQFF. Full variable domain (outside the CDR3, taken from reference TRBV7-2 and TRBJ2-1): GAGVSQSPSNKVTEKGKDVELRCDPISGHTALYWYRQSLGQGLEFLIYFQGNSAPDKSGLPSDRFSAERTGGSVSTLTIQRTQQEDSAVYLCASSLFGYNEQFFGPGTRLTVL.

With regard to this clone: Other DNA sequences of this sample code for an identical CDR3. The CDR3 region is CASSFFGGYEQYF. CDR3 sequence (DNA): TGTGCCAGCAGTTTTTTCGGAGGTTACGAGCAGTACTTC. The rearrangement joins TRBV27 to TRBJ2-7, with a possible D match to TRBD2 (5 bases). With 3 bases removed from V and 4 bases from J, the gap between germline ends came to 10 bases. Germline assignment: CDR1 MNHEY and CDR2 SMNVEV (reference sequence). The CDR3 extends over 13 amino acids.

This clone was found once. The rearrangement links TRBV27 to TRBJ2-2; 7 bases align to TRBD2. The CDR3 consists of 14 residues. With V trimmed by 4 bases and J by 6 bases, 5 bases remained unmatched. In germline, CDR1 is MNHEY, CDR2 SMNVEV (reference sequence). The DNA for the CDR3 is TGTGCCAGCAGTTGGGGGGGATCCTCCGGGGAGCTGTTTTTT. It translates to CASSWGGSSGELFF.

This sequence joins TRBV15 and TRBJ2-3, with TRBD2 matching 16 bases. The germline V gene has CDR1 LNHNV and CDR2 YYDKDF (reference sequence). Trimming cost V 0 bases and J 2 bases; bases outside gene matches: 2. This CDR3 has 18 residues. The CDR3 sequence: CATSREGLAGGPTDTQYF. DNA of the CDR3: TGTGCCACCAGCAGAGAGGGACTAGCGGGAGGGCCCACAGATACGCAGTATTTT. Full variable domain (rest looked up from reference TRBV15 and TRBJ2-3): DAMVIQNPRYQVTQFGKPVTLSCSQTLNHNVMYWYQQKSSQAPKLLFHYYDKDFNNEADTPDNFQSRRPNTSFCFLDIRSPGLGDTAMYLCATSREGLAGGPTDTQYFGPGTRLTVL.

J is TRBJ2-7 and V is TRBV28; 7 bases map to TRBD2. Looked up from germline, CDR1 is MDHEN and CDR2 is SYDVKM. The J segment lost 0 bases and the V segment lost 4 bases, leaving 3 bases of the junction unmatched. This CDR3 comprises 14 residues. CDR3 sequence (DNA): TGTGCCAGCAGTTCACTAGCGCGCTCCTACGAGCAGTACTTC. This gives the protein CASSSLARSYEQYF.

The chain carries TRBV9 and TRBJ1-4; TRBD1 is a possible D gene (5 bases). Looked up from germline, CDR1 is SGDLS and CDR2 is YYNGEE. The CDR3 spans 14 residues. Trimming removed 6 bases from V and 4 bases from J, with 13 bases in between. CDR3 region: CASTLGDLNEKLFF. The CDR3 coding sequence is TGTGCCAGCACCCTGGGGGACCTTAATGAAAAACTGTTTTTT.

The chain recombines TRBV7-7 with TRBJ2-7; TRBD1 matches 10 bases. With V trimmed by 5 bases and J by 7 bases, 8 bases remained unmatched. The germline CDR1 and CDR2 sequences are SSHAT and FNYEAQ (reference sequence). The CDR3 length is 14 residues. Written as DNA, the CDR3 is TGTGCCAGCAGCGCCGGGACAGGGGTCCAAGAGCAGTACTTC. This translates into CASSAGTGVQEQYF.

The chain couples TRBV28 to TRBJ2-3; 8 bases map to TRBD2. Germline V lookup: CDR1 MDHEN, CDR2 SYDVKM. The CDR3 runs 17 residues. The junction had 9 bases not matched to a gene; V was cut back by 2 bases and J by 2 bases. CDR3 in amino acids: CASSLALREDSTDTQYF. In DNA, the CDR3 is TGTGCCAGCAGTTTAGCTCTGCGGGAGGACTCCACAGATACGCAGTATTTT.

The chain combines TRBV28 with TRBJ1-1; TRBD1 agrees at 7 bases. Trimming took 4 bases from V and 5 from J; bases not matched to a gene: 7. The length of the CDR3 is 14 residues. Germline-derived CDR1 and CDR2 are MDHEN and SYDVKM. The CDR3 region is CASSYNRGSTEAFF. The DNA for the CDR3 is TGTGCCAGCAGTTATAACAGGGGTTCGACTGAAGCTTTCTTT.

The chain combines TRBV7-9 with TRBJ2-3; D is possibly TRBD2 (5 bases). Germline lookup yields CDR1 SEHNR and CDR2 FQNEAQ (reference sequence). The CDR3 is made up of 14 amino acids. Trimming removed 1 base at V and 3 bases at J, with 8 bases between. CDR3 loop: CASSLVGVTDTQYF. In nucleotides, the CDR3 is TGTGCCAGCAGCTTAGTCGGGGTTACAGATACGCAGTATTTT.

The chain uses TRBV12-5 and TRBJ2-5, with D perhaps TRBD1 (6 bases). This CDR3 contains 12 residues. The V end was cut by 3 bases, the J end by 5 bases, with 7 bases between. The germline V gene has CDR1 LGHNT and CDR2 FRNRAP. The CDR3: CASGFQGETQYF. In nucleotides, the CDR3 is TGTGCTAGTGGTTTCCAGGGGGAGACCCAGTACTTC.

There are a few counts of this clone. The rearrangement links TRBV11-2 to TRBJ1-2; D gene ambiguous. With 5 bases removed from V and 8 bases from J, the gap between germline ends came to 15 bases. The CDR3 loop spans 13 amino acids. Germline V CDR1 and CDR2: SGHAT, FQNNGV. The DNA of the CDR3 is TGTGCCAGCAGCATGACCGCTCGAGAGGGCTACACCTTC. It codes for CASSMTAREGYTF.

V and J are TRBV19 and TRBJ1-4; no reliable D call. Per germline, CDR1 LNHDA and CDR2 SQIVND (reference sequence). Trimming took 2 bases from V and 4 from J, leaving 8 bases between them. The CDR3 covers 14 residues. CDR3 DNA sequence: TGTGCCAGTAGTATAATGGGTTTTAATGAAAAACTGTTTTTT. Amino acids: CASSIMGFNEKLFF.

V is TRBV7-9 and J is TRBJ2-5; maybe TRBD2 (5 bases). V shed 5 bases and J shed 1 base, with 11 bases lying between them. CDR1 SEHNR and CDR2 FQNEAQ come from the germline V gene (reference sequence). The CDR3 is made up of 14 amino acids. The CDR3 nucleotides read TGTGCCAGCAGCCCCCTAGCACCCCAAGAGACCCAGTACTTC. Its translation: CASSPLAPQETQYF.

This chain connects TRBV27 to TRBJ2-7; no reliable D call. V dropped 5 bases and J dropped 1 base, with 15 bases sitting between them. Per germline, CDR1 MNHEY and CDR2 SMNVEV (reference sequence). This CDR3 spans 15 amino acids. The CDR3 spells CASSQSHGLSYEQYF. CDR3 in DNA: TGTGCCAGCAGTCAGAGTCACGGTTTGTCCTACGAGCAGTACTTC.

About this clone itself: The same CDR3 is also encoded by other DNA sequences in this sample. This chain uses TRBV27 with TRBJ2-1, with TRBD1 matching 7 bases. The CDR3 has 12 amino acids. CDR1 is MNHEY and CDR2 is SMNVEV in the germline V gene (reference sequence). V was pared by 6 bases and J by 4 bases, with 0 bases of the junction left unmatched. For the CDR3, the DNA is TGTGCCAGCAGGACAGGGTACAATGAGCAGTTCTTC. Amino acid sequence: CASRTGYNEQFF.